What follows describes a single TCR beta chain. The V gene's germline CDR1 is LGHDT and CDR2 YNNKEL (reference sequence). The CDR3 sequence is 14 residues long. With 4 bases clipped from V and 0 bases from J, the junction kept 0 bases outside the gene matches. The record originates from a study of T cell responses to AZD1222 COVID-19 vaccine. Data came from immunoSEQ multiplex PCR; TCRdb stores just in-frame clones and leaves some out. The sample holds 89,000 or so clones, less than 95% seen once. Material: peripheral blood, obtained 28 days after the second AZD1222 dose. The sequence derives from an adult who received the AZD1222 COVID-19 vaccine. J is TRBJ1-1 and V is TRBV3-1 (or the pseudogene TRBV3-2), with 9 bases that match TRBD1. Here the CDR3 DNA reads TGTGCCAGCAGCCGACAGGGGGTGAACACTGAAGCTTTCTTT. It encodes CASSRQGVNTEAFF.